Here is one T cell receptor (beta chain) with its context. Its antigen is unknown. Noted treatment: 15 to 20 received Ad26.COV2.S at low or high dose, single or two shots; roughly 5 received placebo; per-sample allocation not given. Specimen acquisition occurred on day 63 following the initial vaccine or placebo injection. The sample originates from a study of Ad26.COV2.S vaccination and SARS-CoV-2 variants. Profiled with immunoSEQ multiplex PCR; TCRdb holds only in-frame clones, not every one. The table has some 480,000 clones, roughly 87% seen once. The V gene's germline CDR1 is MDHEN and CDR2 SYDVKM. This CDR3 has 13 residues. V was trimmed by 2 bases and J by 6 bases, leaving 8 bases between them. Whole-study results and caveats: Total responses of T cells may have been underestimated by the analyses of TCR breadth and depth.

Sequencing used peripheral blood, obtained in a trial of Ad26.COV2.S vaccine versus placebo. J is TRBJ2-1 and V is TRBV28, with D unclear. The TCR sequence derives from a person aged 18-65 years who received the Ad26.COV2.S COVID-19 vaccine or a placebo. CDR3 protein: CASSLNSGNEQFF. The CDR3 DNA reads TGTGCCAGCAGTTTAAATTCAGGCAATGAGCAGTTCTTC.